This T cell receptor (beta chain) was sequenced in a study of cytomegalovirus exposure and HLA in healthy donors (dated by TCRdb to the late 2010s). With regard to the full study: An earlier analysis of approximately 600 of the donors reported approximately 270 Gb of sequence data and 117 million unique TCR beta sequences from some 180 million T cells. Approximately 310 gigabases of sequencing data and around 85 million unique TCR sequences made up an early release that covered over 550 HLA-typed donors. Among the roughly 400 genotyped donors, around 81% belonged to the genetic ancestry cluster associated with self-reported Caucasian donors. The study aimed to test whether signatures of past pathogen exposure could be identified by cataloging public T cell receptors. The study profiled the T cell repertoires of 666 subjects by immunosequencing and related them to cytomegalovirus serostatus. Besides the first cohort of under 700 subjects, a separate validation cohort made up of over 100 different subjects was used. High-throughput TCR immunosequencing, statistical association of individual TCRs with disease status, and machine learning were combined to predict cytomegalovirus infection status. A later analysis re-examined previously published TCR beta repertoires from 500 to 700 donors and added high-resolution HLA genotyping to investigate patterns of TCR occurrence. Rather than drawing on any new phenotypic data, the later analysis identified candidate immune exposures from TCR beta sequences and the way those sequences occurred across donors. An earlier analysis of fewer than 700 of the donors applied high-throughput TCR beta sequencing to assess whether each TCR beta V gene segment acted as functional or pseudogenic. Alongside the repertoire data, information on donor age, sex, ethnicity and CMV serostatus was compiled. Genome-wide SNP genotypes for about 65% of the roughly 700 donors were used in a later genetic analysis, which treated that subset as a discovery cohort. All discovery cohort repertoires had been generated on a single sequencing platform. HLA typing covered class I and class II loci at four-digit resolution. Typing coverage differed by locus: A, B, C, DRB1 and DQB1 were typed in roughly 620-640 donors, DQA1 in about 500, DPA1 in around 580, and DPB1 in roughly 470. Roughly 5 DR-DQ haplotypes were handled as single units for association and clustering because linkage in the cohort was strong. On average, roughly 250,000 unique TCR beta nucleotide sequences were sequenced per donor among several hundred genotyped donors of the cohort, with roughly 20% of those sequences being non-productive. Findings and caveats that apply to the study as a whole: In both the original and validation cohorts, the classifier was reported to diagnose cytomegalovirus status with high specificity and sensitivity. Presence/absence analyses assumed roughly uniform sequencing depth across donors, an assumption that may not hold. Assigning TCR associations to individual alleles was difficult when HLA alleles, especially DR and DQ, strongly co-occurred. In vitro tests confirmed that a few of the cytomegalovirus-associated TCR beta chains recognize cytomegalovirus antigens. A further reported finding was that TCR beta sequences accurately predicted the HLA-A and HLA-B alleles for most subjects in the first cohort. According to a later analysis, parvovirus B19, influenza, CMV and Epstein-Barr virus appeared linked to several top co-occurrence clusters. In an earlier analysis of some 500 of the donors, most TCR beta V segments were observed in productive rearrangements about 90% or about 30% of the time, broadly matching IMGT annotations. Most TCR sequences were observed very rarely across donors, whereas some public TCRs were present in many individuals. In a later analysis, the rate of TCR association differed among HLA loci, with DRB1 alleles having the most associated TCRs and HLA-C alleles having the fewest. At a false discovery rate of 0.05, a later analysis linked some 17,000 TCR beta sequences to specific HLA alleles. A later analysis found that HLA-associated TCR beta chains were more clonally expanded and had lower generation probabilities than equally common non-associated chains. Correlated functional status among segregating V segments might reflect linkage disequilibrium, but an unknown experimental factor could not be ruled out. Immune exposure information for the cohort was limited to CMV serostatus. A later genetic analysis associated a missense DCLRE1C variant with V-gene and J-gene trimming of TCR beta chains, and an independent cohort replicated the association. This cohort had only TCR beta chains sequenced, and the lack of alpha or paired-chain data limited which features could be detected. Because HLA typing was unavailable for some donors at each locus, only the typed subset was used in association tests. The study gave a list of around 170 TCR beta chains associated with cytomegalovirus. Because counts were too low, seventeen rarely observed V segments, including chromosome 9 orphons, were excluded from the earlier analysis of some 540 of the donors. The authors suggested that the approach could potentially be extended to other disease states and immunological phenotypes. According to a later genetic analysis, donors in an Asian-associated ancestry cluster had fewer N-insertions in productive TCRs than the approximately 670-donor mean. Some IMGT-functional V segments, including TRBV6-2 and TRBV6-3, could not be told apart with the 87-base-pair reads, so those segments were excluded. A cluster of highly shared sequence variants was judged likely to represent a technical artifact of the sequencing pipeline. In a later analysis, most CMV-associated TCR beta chains were found to appear HLA-restricted, with HLA associations seemingly driven largely by CMV exposure.

For this clone: No antigen is known for it. No qualities accompany the bases; no much larger clone lies one base away.

The cohort consisted of approximately 690 healthy bone marrow donors. Cohort members were all nominally healthy when sampled, although unrecorded immune exposures were likely present. The donor was CMV seropositive and belonged to the group of 250 to 350 seropositive cohort members. A peripheral blood sample was collected from each donor, and TCR beta sequencing was performed on peripheral blood mononuclear cells. Genomic DNA extraction from the blood cell samples was performed with the Qiagen DNeasy Blood Extraction Kit. Receptor amplification or capture employed the immunoSEQ multiplex PCR assay. The multiplex PCR relied on a mix of 60 forward primers for TCR Vbeta segments and 13 reverse primers for TCR Jbeta segments. Amplification of the CDR3 region of rearranged TCR beta genes was performed with a multiplex PCR assay on genomic DNA. The amplified TCR beta libraries were sequenced on the Illumina HiSeq System as 87-base-pair reads. As for the authors' bioinformatics: In a later analysis, tens of millions of unique TCR beta chains were counted across the approximately 640 repertoires, and approximately 11 million of these chains were shared by at least two donors. A nearest-neighbor algorithm error-corrected the raw reads and collapsed the reads into unique sequences, merging closely related sequences to remove PCR and sequencing errors. Alignment of CDR3 sequences to IMGT reference sequences was used to assign V, D and J gene segments. For a sequence to be retained, a match of at least six nucleotides was required to both a V gene segment and a J gene segment. Rearrangements were classified as productive when the CDR3 lacked stop codons and remained in frame with V and J, and all other rearrangements were classified as non-productive. Following IMGT convention, CDR3 was defined as the stretch from the second conserved V-encoded cysteine to the conserved J-encoded phenylalanine. In an earlier analysis of some 550 of the donors, sequences lacking an unambiguous match to a single V gene segment were excluded. An earlier analysis of a few hundred of the donors called V segments functional above 56.7% productive rearrangements and segregating when the between-donor standard deviation exceeded 5%. A statistical classification framework was built to diagnose cytomegalovirus status from the catalog of TCR beta chain sequences. V and J gene assignment, in a later analysis, came from comparing TCR nucleotide sequences with IMGT/GENE-DB human TR gene sequences. The TCRdist pipeline was used in a later analysis to assign CDR3 sequences and most-parsimonious VDJ recombination scenarios. A later analysis defined each TCR beta chain by its CDR3 amino acid sequence plus V-gene family, and excluded reads lacking a unique V-gene family. In a later analysis, 450 to 600 highly shared, low-generation-probability nucleotide sequences were removed to address suspected cross-contamination and a sequencing artifact. In a later analysis, a clonal expansion index was calculated for each public chain from normalized within-repertoire ranks of inferred template counts. In a later analysis, generation probabilities were computed with a VDJ recombination model fitted to out-of-frame rearrangements, and the resulting probabilities were checked against IGoR. In a later analysis, TCR-TCR, TCR-HLA and TCR-CMV co-occurrence was scored with hypergeometric tests, and a repertoire-size bias correction was applied to TCR pairs. To estimate false discovery rates, a later analysis permuted the HLA or CMV assignments 20 times. A later analysis grouped co-occurring TCRs with DBSCAN, adding TCRdist sequence similarity when clustering within HLA-allele-positive subsets. Repertoires with fewer than 30,000 or more than 120,000 public chains were left out of co-occurrence clustering, as were about 5 repertoires with anomalous nucleotide sharing. The source is immuneACCESS, and TCRdb retained only in-frame sequences with V and J called. Part of the clones is not carried over; for the studies checked, unresolved V genes explain less than half of this, and the remainder is unexplained. V and J calls and clone size are given by that table; D and trimming were obtained from the DNA. The sample data list tens of thousands of clones, and less than 65% of these were observed just once. Of the sample, around 5.5% is held by the ten largest clones.

From the germline V gene, CDR1 is SGHRS and CDR2 is YFSETQ. Trimming leaves V shorter by 2 bases and J shorter by 1 base, with the junction holding 11 bases beyond the gene matches. The cysteine opens and the phenylalanine closes a CDR3 of 18 amino acids. Only CDR3 DNA is held: 54 bases, read in frame from base 1. Recombination connected TRBV5-1 to TRBJ2-3, with 9 bases matching TRBD2. Sample: PBMCs. This TCR was recovered from a woman aged 30 to 39 in good health and CMV-seropositive. The DNA reads as follows: TGCGCCAGCAGCTTTATGGCGGGGGGGCCAGGTGGCACAGATACGCAGTATTTT. Its protein reads: CASSFMAGGPGGTDTQYF.